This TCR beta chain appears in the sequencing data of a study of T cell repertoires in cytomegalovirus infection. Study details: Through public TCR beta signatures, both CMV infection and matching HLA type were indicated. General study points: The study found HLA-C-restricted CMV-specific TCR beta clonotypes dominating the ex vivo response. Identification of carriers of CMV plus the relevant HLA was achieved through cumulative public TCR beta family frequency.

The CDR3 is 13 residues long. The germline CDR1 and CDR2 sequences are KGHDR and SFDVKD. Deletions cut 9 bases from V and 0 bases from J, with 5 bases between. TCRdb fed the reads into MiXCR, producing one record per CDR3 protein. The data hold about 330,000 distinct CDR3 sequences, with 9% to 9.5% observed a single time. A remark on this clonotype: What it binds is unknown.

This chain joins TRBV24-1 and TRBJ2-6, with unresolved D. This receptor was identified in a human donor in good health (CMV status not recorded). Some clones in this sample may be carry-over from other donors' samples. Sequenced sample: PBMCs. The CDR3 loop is CATGNSGANVLTF. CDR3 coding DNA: TGTGCCACCGGCAACTCTGGGGCCAACGTCCTGACTTTC.